Presented here are 16 T cell receptor beta chains from one specimen sequenced in a study of STAT5B mutations in CD4+ large granular lymphocyte leukemia. Clones were sequenced by immunoSEQ multiplex PCR, and TCRdb holds only the in-frame ones, with some missing. This sample has tens of thousands of clones, with under 85% found just once. Material: CD4+ T cells from blood buffy coats. The receptors originated from a human donor in good health.

The chain carries TRBV30 and TRBJ2-7; D may be TRBD2 (6 bases). Trimming removed 3 bases from V and 0 bases from J, with 15 bases in between. The CDR3 is 15 residues long. Germline V lookup: CDR1 GTSNPN, CDR2 SVGIG (reference sequence). The chain's CDR3 is CAWRGLIGSSYEQYF. The CDR3 nucleotides are TGTGCCTGGAGGGGGCTTATCGGGAGCTCCTACGAGCAGTACTTC.

The chain uses TRBV21-1 and TRBJ2-5; the table assigns TRBD1, which was not confirmed against the DNA. TRBV21-1 is flagged as a pseudogene. The CDR3 has 14 amino acids. The chain's CDR3 is CASSPSRVQETQYF. CDR3 DNA: TGTGCCAGCAGCCCCAGCAGGGTTCAAGAGACCCAGTACTTC.

The V call is TRBV19, the J call TRBJ1-6; D unresolved. Germline V lookup: CDR1 LNHDA, CDR2 SQIVND (reference sequence). Trimming left V 3 bases short and J 5 bases short, with 8 bases between. The CDR3 consists of 14 residues. CDR3 protein: CASSMLGNNSPLHF. The CDR3 DNA is TGTGCCAGTAGTATGCTAGGGAATAATTCACCCCTCCACTTT. Supplemented by reference TRBV19 and TRBJ1-6, the full variable domain reads DGGITQSPKYLFRKEGQNVTLSCEQNLNHDAMYWYRQDPGQGLRLIYYSQIVNDFQKGDIAEGYSVSREKKESFPLTVTSAQKNPTAFYLCASSMLGNNSPLHFGNGTRLTVT.

The rearrangement links TRBV6-5 to TRBJ2-7; 11 nucleotides line up with TRBD1. The CDR3 contains 14 residues. Germline CDR1 is MNHEY and CDR2 is SVGAGI. Trimming cost V 2 bases and J 7 bases; bases outside gene matches: 4. The CDR3 loop is CASSYGQGAGEQYF. CDR3 DNA: TGTGCCAGCAGTTACGGACAGGGGGCGGGGGAGCAGTACTTC.

This clone was observed a handful of times. J is TRBJ1-2 and V is TRBV4-1; D is unresolved. Between the trimmed V and J ends, which lost 4 bases and 6 bases, there was a span of 12 bases. The CDR3 sequence is 13 residues long. Germline V gene lookup returns CDR1 MGHRA and CDR2 YSYEKL. In nucleotides, the CDR3 is TGCGCCAGCAGCCGCCCCGGGCAGCATGGCTACACCTTC. Translated: CASSRPGQHGYTF.

The chain is built from TRBV29-1 and TRBJ2-7, with a tentative D call TRBD1 (7 bases). Trimming shortened V by 5 bases and J by 6 bases, and 20 bases separated the two germline ends. The CDR3 consists of 14 residues. Per germline, CDR1 SQVTM and CDR2 ANQGSEA. CDR3 nucleotides: TGCAGCGTTCCCGTCGACAGGGTGGGGGGCGAGCAGTACTTC. It is translated as CSVPVDRVGGEQYF.

The gene calls are TRBV7-9 and TRBJ1-5, with TRBD1 matching 10 bases. Germline V gene lookup returns CDR1 SEHNR and CDR2 FQNEAQ (reference sequence). V dropped 4 bases and J dropped 6; count of bases not matched to a gene: 3. The CDR3 runs 14 residues. CDR3 amino acids: CASSSDRGLQPQHF. For the CDR3, the DNA is TGTGCCAGCAGCTCCGACAGGGGGCTTCAGCCCCAGCATTTT. The full variable domain, in which reference TRBV7-9 and TRBJ1-5 provide the parts outside the CDR3, is DTGVSQNPRHKITKRGQNVTFRCDPISEHNRLYWYRQTLGQGPEFLTYFQNEAQLEKSRLLSDRFSAERPKGSFSTLEIQRTEQGDSAMYLCASSSDRGLQPQHFGDGTRLSIL.

The chain has TRBV19 and TRBJ2-2, with unresolved D. CDR3 length: 13 amino acids. The germline V gene encodes CDR1 LNHDA and CDR2 SQIVND (reference sequence). The V and J ends lost 10 bases and 6 bases respectively, with 15 bases between them. CDR3 sequence reads: CATPVGPPGELFF. In DNA, the CDR3 is TGTGCCACCCCCGTTGGGCCCCCCGGGGAGCTGTTTTTT.

The chain links TRBV18 to TRBJ2-5; 13 bases map to TRBD2. The CDR3 is made up of 16 amino acids. The junction had 3 bases not matched to a gene; V was cut back by 2 bases and J by 3 bases. The germline gives CDR1 KGHSH, CDR2 LQKENI. CDR3 nucleotide sequence: TGTGCCAGCTCACCAACACTAGCGGGGGGGAAAGAGACCCAGTACTTC. Encoded protein: CASSPTLAGGKETQYF.

J is TRBJ1-4 and V is TRBV7-9; D remains ambiguous. This CDR3 has 13 amino acids. Deletions cut 0 bases from V and 8 bases from J, with 7 bases between. Germline V gene lookup returns CDR1 SEHNR and CDR2 FQNEAQ (reference sequence). The CDR3 loop reads CASSLANLEKLFF. CDR3 DNA sequence: TGTGCCAGCAGCTTAGCAAACCTAGAAAAACTGTTTTTT.

The chain carries TRBV19 and TRBJ2-7; D possibly corresponds to TRBD1 (5 bases). There are 13 residues in the CDR3. V was pared by 9 bases and J by 2 bases, with 14 bases between. Germline V gene sequence: CDR1 LNHDA, CDR2 SQIVND (reference sequence). Here the CDR3 DNA reads TGTGCCAGCTCAGGGAAGGGAACCTACGAGCAGTACTTC. Its translation: CASSGKGTYEQYF.

V gene TRBV13 combines with J gene TRBJ2-5; 7 nucleotides line up with TRBD2. J was trimmed by 8 bases and V by 4 bases; bases with no gene match: 4. From germline, CDR1 is PRHDT and CDR2 FYEKMQ (reference sequence). The CDR3 is 12 amino acids. The CDR3 DNA sequence: TGTGCCAGCAGCTCAACGGGGGGAACCCAGTACTTC. Amino acid sequence: CASSSTGGTQYF.

The chain uses TRBV5-8 and TRBJ2-3; no reliable D call. The ends were cut back, 3 bases at V and 6 bases at J, with 8 bases in the middle. This CDR3 is 12 amino acids long. CDR1 and CDR2 (germline): SGHTS, YDEGEE. CDR3 DNA sequence: TGTGCCAGCAGCTACTATCCTGATACGCAGTATTTT. Residues: CASSYYPDTQYF. Variable domain in full (rest from reference TRBV5-8 and TRBJ2-3): EAGVTQSPTHLIKTRGQQATLRCSPISGHTSVYWYQQALGLGLQFLLWYDEGEERNRGNFPPRFSGRQFPNYSSELNVNALELEDSALYLCASSYYPDTQYFGPGTRLTVL.

This clone was detected a few times. The rearrangement uses TRBV2 and TRBJ1-6; D remains unclear. Trimming removed 4 bases from V and 13 bases from J, with 14 bases in between. Germline loops: CDR1 SNHLY, CDR2 FYNNEI. The CDR3 totals 13 residues. This chain's CDR3 is CASSGGEDFPLHF. The CDR3 bases are TGTGCCAGCAGTGGCGGGGAAGATTTTCCCCTCCACTTT.

This clone was detected a few times. This chain joins TRBV7-2 and TRBJ1-3; D perhaps matches TRBD1 (5 bases). Germline values: CDR1 SGHTA, CDR2 FQGNSA. This CDR3 has 12 amino acids. Trimming shortened V by 5 bases and J by 6 bases, and 8 bases separated the two germline ends. CDR3 sequence (DNA): TGTGCCAGCAGCCGGGGGGTAAACACCATATATTTT. Translating it yields CASSRGVNTIYF.

The chain employs TRBV7-8 and TRBJ1-1; D uncertain. Per the germline V gene, CDR1 is SGHVS and CDR2 is FQNEAQ. The V end was cut by 10 bases, the J end by 1 base, with 7 bases between. This CDR3 is built from 11 residues. The CDR3 bases are TGTGCCACGCGACGGAACACTGAAGCTTTCTTT. It translates to CATRRNTEAFF.